The 28 T cell receptor beta chains given below trace back to one sample, sequenced in a study of post-analysis software for immune sequencing data. Findings and limits, study-wide: TRBV5-6, TRBV5-1 and TRBV20-1 belonged to a set of about 5 TRBV segments that were more frequent in patients than controls.

These receptors have no known antigen. Each TCR beta cDNA library carried unique molecular identifiers. Via MiXCR, TCRdb re-called the PCR reads, giving one row per CDR3 protein. The data hold hundreds of thousands of distinct CDR3 sequences, with roughly 30% observed a single time. Sequences were obtained from blood. These receptors were collected from a girl aged 5-17 years with multiple sclerosis.

This chain uses TRBV5-6 with TRBJ2-7, with a weak D call TRBD1 (5 bases). This CDR3 comprises 14 residues. Germline V gives CDR1 SGHDT, CDR2 YYEEEE. V gave up 6 bases and J gave up 4 bases, with 17 bases separating them. The chain's CDR3 is CASTDHTGQYEQYF. The CDR3 region has the DNA TGTGCCAGCACCGACCACACTGGACAATACGAGCAGTACTTC. Full variable domain (outside the CDR3, taken from reference TRBV5-6 and TRBJ2-7): DAGVTQSPTHLIKTRGQQVTLRCSPKSGHDTVSWYQQALGQGPQFIFQYYEEEERQRGNFPDRFSGHQFPNYSSELNVNALLLGDSALYLCASTDHTGQYEQYFGPGTRLTVT.

This chain links TRBV27 with TRBJ1-6; 7 nucleotides agree with TRBD1. V shed 6 bases and J 10 bases; nucleotides not matched to a gene: 12. The CDR3 consists of 15 residues. Looked up from germline, CDR1 is MNHEY and CDR2 is SMNVEV (reference sequence). The CDR3 DNA reads as TGTGCCAGCAGCCGCAGAGAGGGGGCTTTGTCACCCCTCCACTTT. Translated, it gives CASSRREGALSPLHF.

In its sample, this clonotype was seen many times. The J gene is TRBJ1-2, the V gene TRBV9, with 7 bases matching TRBD1. The CDR3 contains 16 residues. CDR1 is SGDLS, CDR2 YYNGEE, per germline. J was trimmed by 4 bases and V by 0 bases; bases with no gene match: 9. The CDR3 DNA follows: TGTGCCAGCAGCGTAGAGGTGGCAGGGGGTTTCTATGGCTACACCTTC. This codes for CASSVEVAGGFYGYTF. Looking up the rest from reference TRBV9 and TRBJ1-2 gives the full variable domain: DSGVTQTPKHLITATGQRVTLRCSPRSGDLSVYWYQQSLDQGLQFLIQYYNGEERAKGNILERFSAQQFPDLHSELNLSSLELGDSALYFCASSVEVAGGFYGYTFGSGTRLTVV.

The sample holds a few counts of this clonotype. The rearrangement uses TRBV15 and TRBJ2-4; possibly TRBD2 for D (5 bases). The CDR3 has 15 amino acids. Germline V gene sequence: CDR1 LNHNV, CDR2 YYDKDF (reference sequence). Between the trimmed V and J ends, which lost 3 bases and 4 bases, there was a span of 13 bases. This chain's CDR3 is CATSRDFAAKNIQYF. In nucleotides, the CDR3 is TGTGCCACCAGCAGGGACTTTGCGGCGAAAAACATTCAGTACTTC.

The sample holds one count of this clonotype. This chain links TRBV2 with TRBJ2-1; D ambiguous. Germline lookup yields CDR1 SNHLY and CDR2 FYNNEI. With 10 bases removed from V and 5 bases from J, the gap between germline ends came to 12 bases. The CDR3 runs to 12 residues. DNA of the CDR3: TGTGCCACGGAGTCCCTAAACAATGAGCAGTTCTTC. This gives the protein CATESLNNEQFF.

CDR3 nucleotides: TGTGCCAGCAGTTCCCAGGTCCCTCCCTACGAGCAGTACTTC. It codes for CASSSQVPPYEQYF. This chain links TRBV6-6 with TRBJ2-7, with unresolved D. Trimming pared 4 bases from V and 2 bases from J, leaving 12 bases between. CDR1 and CDR2 (germline): MNHNY, SVGAGI (reference sequence). This CDR3 spans 14 amino acids.

V gene TRBV7-2 combines with J gene TRBJ2-5; D assignment may be TRBD1 or TRBD2 (5 bases each). CDR1 and CDR2 from the germline V gene are SGHTA and FQGNSA. The CDR3 totals 16 residues. The V gene lost 1 base and the J gene lost 1 base, with 13 bases spanning the gap. The DNA for the CDR3 is TGTGCCAGCAGCTTAGGCGGGTCGAGGGGCCAAGAGACCCAGTACTTC. Protein product: CASSLGGSRGQETQYF.

The chain employs TRBV7-2 and TRBJ1-5; the D is unclear. The CDR3 contains 13 residues. V was trimmed by 2 bases and J by 9 bases, leaving 11 bases between them. Germline loops: CDR1 SGHTA, CDR2 FQGNSA. The CDR3 DNA reads as TGTGCCAGCAGCTTAAATGACTGCACGCCCCAGCATTTT. Its protein is CASSLNDCTPQHF.

This clonotype was found a few times. The chain links TRBV15 to TRBJ2-3; a possible D gene is TRBD1 (5 bases). The CDR3 contains 14 residues. Trimming took off 8 bases at V and 2 bases at J, with 14 bases between the two ends. Per germline, CDR1 LNHNV and CDR2 YYDKDF (reference sequence). CDR3 nucleotides: TGTGCCACCGGTAGGACACAGGACACAGATACGCAGTATTTT. Its translation: CATGRTQDTDTQYF.

The chain links TRBV7-9 to TRBJ2-7; TRBD2 is a possible D gene (7 bases). Germline V gene lookup returns CDR1 SEHNR and CDR2 FQNEAQ (reference sequence). The CDR3 covers 14 residues. V lost 4 bases, J lost 3 bases, and 13 bases lay in between. DNA of the CDR3: TGTGCCAGCAGCTCGGGGGGCGCCCGCTACGAGCAGTACTTC. Its translation is CASSSGGARYEQYF.

The V gene is TRBV28, the J gene TRBJ1-2; D ambiguous. The V gene lost 3 bases and the J gene lost 0 bases, with 5 bases spanning the gap. CDR1 and CDR2 from the germline V gene are MDHEN and SYDVKM. This CDR3 region has 13 residues. This CDR3 reads CASSFTSNYGYTF. In nucleotides, the CDR3 is TGTGCCAGCAGTTTTACTTCTAACTATGGCTACACCTTC.

This clonotype has only a few counts. V and J are TRBV18 and TRBJ1-1; 10 bases fit TRBD1. Germline V gives CDR1 KGHSH, CDR2 LQKENI. The CDR3 is 15 residues long. The junction had 6 bases not matched to a gene; V was cut back by 6 bases and J by 2 bases. In DNA form, the CDR3 reads TGTGCCAGCTCGGACAGGGGGGGTATCAACACTGAAGCTTTCTTT. Amino acid sequence: CASSDRGGINTEAFF.

This clonotype occurred a few times. The rearrangement uses TRBV12-3 or TRBV12-4 and TRBJ2-7, with TRBD1 identical over 9 bases. The J call could be wrong; TRBJ2-5 is a better fit for the DNA end. The CDR3 consists of 16 residues. The CDR3 coding sequence is TGTGCCAGCAGCTTACAGGGGACAGGGTGGGGAGAGACCCAGTACTTC. This translates into CASSLQGTGWGETQYF.

This chain joins TRBV6-1 and TRBJ2-5; D is uncertain. The J call may be incorrect, as the DNA end agrees better with TRBJ2-7. This CDR3 has 14 amino acids. Germline V gene sequence: CDR1 MNHNS, CDR2 SASEGT. The CDR3 nucleotides are TGTGCCAGCAGTGAAGCCGGCGGTTGCTACGAGCAGTACTTC. Amino acids: CASSEAGGCYEQYF.

This clonotype appeared a single time. V and J are TRBV7-2 and TRBJ2-4; 16 bases line up with TRBD2. The CDR3 contains 16 residues. Germline-derived CDR1 and CDR2 are SGHTA and FQGNSA. J lost 15 bases, V lost 4 bases, and 12 bases had no gene match. The CDR3 nucleotides are TGTGCCAGCAGCTCGACCGGGACTAGCGGGGGGGTCTTCCCGTACTTC. Its translation is CASSSTGTSGGVFPYF.

The CDR3 spells CSVDQGGNYGYTF. In DNA, the CDR3 is TGCAGCGTTGATCAGGGGGGGAACTATGGCTACACCTTC. J is TRBJ1-2 and V is TRBV29-1; 7 bases align to TRBD1. The CDR3 runs to 13 residues. Germline values: CDR1 SQVTM, CDR2 ANQGSEA. V dropped 3 bases and J dropped 2; count of bases not matched to a gene: 3.

The CDR3 DNA reads TGTGCCAGCAGAACTGGACAGCCCCAGCATTTT. Its protein product is CASRTGQPQHF. V and J are TRBV7-6 and TRBJ1-5; D is ambiguous. Trimming pared 6 bases from V and 7 bases from J, leaving 7 bases between. The CDR3 extends over 11 amino acids. Germline V lookup: CDR1 SGHVS, CDR2 FNYEAQ.

This clonotype was detected only a few times. J is TRBJ2-1 and V is TRBV20-1; D remains unclear. CDR1 is DFQATT and CDR2 is SNEGSKA in the germline V gene (reference sequence). V dropped 6 bases and J dropped 9 bases, with 24 bases sitting between them. The CDR3 runs 15 residues. Written as DNA, the CDR3 is TGCAGTGCCCACCCCGGACGGATCGGTATTGGTGAGCAGTTCTTC. It encodes CSAHPGRIGIGEQFF.

The V call is TRBV20-1, the J call TRBJ2-5; no clear D gene. This CDR3 has 13 amino acids. V lost 3 bases, J lost 5 bases, and 13 bases lay in between. CDR1 and CDR2 from the germline V gene are DFQATT and SNEGSKA (reference sequence). Here the CDR3 DNA reads TGCAGTGCTAGTACCAACTTCGGGGAGACCCAGTACTTC. It codes for CSASTNFGETQYF.

The chain has TRBV29-1 and TRBJ2-3; 9 positions match TRBD1. This CDR3 has 14 amino acids. The trim removed 3 bases at V and 4 bases at J, leaving 5 bases unmatched. Germline-derived CDR1 and CDR2 are SQVTM and ANQGSEA. CDR3 nucleotide sequence: TGCAGCGTTGACGACAGGGGGGTCCCAGATACGCAGTATTTT. Protein sequence: CSVDDRGVPDTQYF.

The V and J genes are TRBV6-1 and TRBJ1-1; weak D call: TRBD1 (5 bases). Trimming took off 3 bases at V and 5 bases at J, with 16 bases between the two ends. From germline, CDR1 is MNHNS and CDR2 SASEGT. The CDR3 length is 15 residues. The CDR3 loop reads CASSDPGEGRTEAFF. For the CDR3, the DNA is TGTGCCAGCAGTGACCCTGGTGAGGGGAGAACTGAAGCTTTCTTT.

This clonotype was seen once. This rearrangement joins TRBV20-1 to TRBJ2-7; D possibly corresponds to TRBD2 (5 bases). V lost 6 bases and J lost 1, with 25 bases in between. The CDR3 covers 17 residues. Germline V lookup: CDR1 DFQATT, CDR2 SNEGSKA (reference sequence). The CDR3 loop reads CSASLVAQQALSYEQYF. DNA for the CDR3: TGCAGTGCCAGCTTGGTAGCGCAACAAGCGCTATCCTACGAGCAGTACTTC.

The chain joins TRBV5-5 to TRBJ2-1; 7 bases align to TRBD2. This CDR3 spans 16 amino acids. CDR1 is SGHKS, CDR2 YYEKEE, per germline (reference sequence). Trimming removed 7 bases from V and 2 bases from J; junction bases left unmatched: 12. The CDR3 region has the DNA TGTGCCAGCTTCCAGAATGAACGGGGGGCCTACAATGAGCAGTTCTTC. Translating gives CASFQNERGAYNEQFF.

This clonotype was observed a handful of times. The chain recombines TRBV6-2 or TRBV6-3 with TRBJ2-7; D is uncertain. V lost 5 bases and J 3 bases, leaving 23 bases between the germline ends. The CDR3 covers 17 residues. Germline CDR1 is MNHEY and CDR2 is SVGEGT. The DNA for the CDR3 is TGTGCCAGCAGTATACTCAGCGATACTCTAGTAAGCTACGAGCAGTACTTC. Translation: CASSILSDTLVSYEQYF.

This clonotype occurred a few times. The V gene is TRBV7-9, the J gene TRBJ2-7, with TRBD2 matching 11 bases. CDR3 length equals 16 residues. With 5 bases clipped from V and 0 bases from J, the junction kept 6 bases outside the gene matches. Per the germline V gene, CDR1 is SEHNR and CDR2 is FQNEAQ (reference sequence). For the CDR3, the DNA is TGTGCCAGCAGCGAAGGGACTAGCGGTTCCTCCTACGAGCAGTACTTC. This codes for CASSEGTSGSSYEQYF.

The chain combines TRBV27 with TRBJ2-1; TRBD1 aligns across 7 bases. V was pared by 2 bases and J by 6 bases, with 19 bases of the junction left unmatched. In germline, CDR1 is MNHEY, CDR2 SMNVEV (reference sequence). This CDR3 has 19 residues. The CDR3 loop is CASSLTDPKGGVVSNEQFF. For the CDR3, the DNA is TGTGCCAGCAGTTTAACAGATCCGAAAGGGGGCGTGGTCAGCAATGAGCAGTTCTTC.

The genes are TRBV4-3 and TRBJ2-3; D remains ambiguous. The CDR3 loop spans 15 amino acids. Per germline, CDR1 LGHNA and CDR2 YSLEER. V lost 0 bases to trimming and J lost 6 bases, with 13 bases between them. CDR3 protein: CASSQDLQPVDTQYF. The CDR3 DNA follows: TGCGCCAGCAGCCAAGATTTACAGCCGGTGGATACGCAGTATTTT.

Worth noting for this clonotype: At one end the junction does not follow the germline gene, possibly because of a read error. The genes are TRBV7-9 and TRBJ2-1; a weak D match, TRBD2 (6 bases). The CDR3 totals 16 residues. Germline-derived CDR1 and CDR2 are SEHNR and FQNEAQ (reference sequence). The CDR3 DNA sequence: TGTGCCCGCAGTCCGTCCGGCGGGGACCGCTACAATGAGCAGTTCTTC. It specifies CARSPSGGDRYNEQFF.